The clone carrying this T cell receptor beta chain turned up a few times. What it recognizes is unknown. This specimen belongs to a study of cytomegalovirus exposure and HLA in healthy donors. Broader study findings: A few CMV-associated chains were confirmed in vitro to be specific for CMV antigens.

The PCR made use of 60 Vbeta and 13 Jbeta primers. Libraries were prepared by immunoSEQ multiplex PCR; TCRdb keeps only in-frame clonotypes and omits some of them. The data show about 200,000 clones, roughly 80% seen once. The sample comprised PBMCs. This clonotype was sampled from a woman aged 40 to 50 in good health and CMV-seronegative.

In DNA, the CDR3 is TGTGCCAGTAGTACCAGACTAGCGGGAGGGCCAGTCGACGAGACCCAGTACTTC. Translating it yields CASSTRLAGGPVDETQYF. The chain has TRBV19 and TRBJ2-5; TRBD2 matches 14 bases. CDR1 is LNHDA, CDR2 SQIVND, per germline (reference sequence). The CDR3 extends over 18 amino acids. V lost 4 bases and J lost 5; bases outside the gene matches: 12. The complete variable domain, with remaining parts taken from reference TRBV19 and TRBJ2-5, reads DGGITQSPKYLFRKEGQNVTLSCEQNLNHDAMYWYRQDPGQGLRLIYYSQIVNDFQKGDIAEGYSVSREKKESFPLTVTSAQKNPTAFYLCASSTRLAGGPVDETQYFGPGTRLLVL.